This is a list of T cell receptor beta chains from one sample in a study of shared clonotypes between healthy human individuals. Clones were read by immunoSEQ multiplex PCR, and TCRdb kept only the in-frame ones, dropping some. Here the sample spans some 2 million clones, over 85% being singletons. Source material: naive CD8+ T cells sorted from blood. These receptors were collected from a man between 18 and 35 years old in good health. Each CDR3 is given with its conserved first and last residue. A D gene is named only where the DNA matches it firmly. The size of a clone is reported for some rows only, either as once, few or many, or as a class for expanded clones.

CDR3aa | CDR3nt | j_gene | abundance | d_gene | v_gene
CAWSVGTGRFSGNTIYF | TGTGCCTGGAGTGTAGGGACAGGAAGATTTTCTGGAAACACCATATATTTT | TRBJ1-3 | NA | TRBD1 | TRBV30
CASSLGSNQPQHF | TGTGCCAGCAGCTTGGGCAGCAATCAGCCCCAGCATTTT | TRBJ1-5 | NA | NA | TRBV5-8
CASSSGTGHQPQHF | TGCGCCAGCTCGTCCGGGACAGGGCATCAGCCCCAGCATTTT | TRBJ1-5 | NA | TRBD1 | TRBV10-2
CAWSVASGSDEQYF | TGTGCCTGGAGTGTGGCCAGCGGGAGCGACGAGCAGTACTTC | TRBJ2-7 | NA | TRBD2 | TRBV30
CASSLGTGINEQFF | TGTGCCAGCAGTTTAGGGACAGGGATCAATGAGCAGTTCTTC | TRBJ2-1 | NA | TRBD1 | TRBV27
CASGSYLNTEAFF | TGCGCCAGCGGCAGCTATTTGAACACTGAAGCTTTCTTT | TRBJ1-1 | NA | NA | TRBV4-3
CAWTTDTQYF | TGTGCCTGGACCACAGATACGCAGTATTTT | TRBJ2-3 | NA | NA | TRBV30
CASSYSLGYEQYF | TGTGCCAGCAGTTACTCCCTGGGTTACGAGCAGTACTTC | TRBJ2-7 | NA | NA | TRBV6-6
CASSLTRDNTEAFF | TGCGCCAGCAGCTTGACCAGGGACAACACTGAAGCTTTCTTT | TRBJ1-1 | NA | NA | TRBV5-1
CASSFGMEAFF | TGTGCCAGCAGTTTTGGCATGGAAGCTTTCTTT | TRBJ1-1 | NA | NA | TRBV27
CASSEDGNSNQPQHF | TGTGCCAGCAGTGAGGACGGAAATAGCAATCAGCCCCAGCATTTT | TRBJ1-5 | NA | NA | TRBV2
CASLGRLTDTQYF | TGTGCCAGCCTCGGGAGACTCACAGATACGCAGTATTTT | TRBJ2-3 | NA | NA | TRBV7-9
CASIEAGTRNTIYF | TGTGCCAGCATCGAAGCTGGGACCCGAAACACCATATATTTT | TRBJ1-3 | NA | NA | TRBV2
CASNGWGTDTQYF | TGTGCCAGCAACGGGTGGGGGACAGATACGCAGTATTTT | TRBJ2-3 | NA | NA | TRBV27
CASSQDPGPENEKLFF | TGCGCCAGCAGCCAAGATCCCGGACCGGAAAATGAAAAACTGTTTTTT | TRBJ1-4 | NA | NA | TRBV4-1
CASSLAPNEQYF | TGTGCCAGCAGCTTAGCGCCCAACGAGCAGTACTTC | TRBJ2-7 | NA | NA | TRBV7-2
CATSRGGETYEQYF | TGTGCCACCAGCAGAGGGGGCGAGACCTACGAGCAGTACTTC | TRBJ2-7 | NA | NA | TRBV15
CASSLQADREDTGELFF | TGTGCCAGCAGCTTACAAGCGGACAGGGAGGACACCGGGGAGCTGTTTTTT | TRBJ2-2 | NA | TRBD1 | TRBV7-8
CASSLSPGNYGYTF | TGTGCCAGCAGTTTATCGCCCGGGAACTATGGCTACACCTTC | TRBJ1-2 | NA | NA | TRBV27
CASSLGTSGGATDTQYF | TGTGCCAGCAGCTTAGGGACTAGCGGGGGGGCCACAGATACGCAGTATTTT | TRBJ2-3 | NA | TRBD2 | TRBV7-6
CASSLSWENYEQYF | TGTGCCAGCAGCTTAAGTTGGGAAAACTACGAGCAGTACTTC | TRBJ2-7 | NA | NA | TRBV7-8
CASSLGWGPNEKLFF | TGTGCCAGCAGCTTGGGATGGGGGCCTAATGAAAAACTGTTTTTT | TRBJ1-4 | NA | NA | TRBV9
CASSAPEGGEQFF | TGTGCCAGCAGCGCCCCCGAAGGAGGTGAGCAGTTCTTC | TRBJ2-1 | NA | NA | TRBV9
CASSYQQGYGANVLTF | TGTGCCAGCAGTTATCAGCAGGGATACGGGGCCAACGTCCTGACTTTC | TRBJ2-6 | NA | NA | TRBV6-5
CASSPWDSTYNEQFF | TGTGCCAGTAGTCCTTGGGACAGTACCTACAATGAGCAGTTCTTC | TRBJ2-1 | NA | TRBD1 | TRBV19
CASSGQGPHGYTF | TGTGCCAGCAGCGGGCAGGGGCCCCATGGCTACACCTTC | TRBJ1-2 | once | NA | TRBV9
CASSLGIDWEISYEQYF | TGTGCCAGCAGCTTAGGGATCGACTGGGAAATCTCCTACGAGCAGTACTTC | TRBJ2-7 | NA | NA | TRBV7-2
CASSLDGAGPGETQYF | TGTGCTAGCAGCTTAGACGGGGCTGGGCCGGGGGAGACCCAGTACTTC | TRBJ2-5 | NA | NA | TRBV7-7
CASSLGGTGDHYGYTF | TGTGCCAGCAGTTTGGGGGGTACAGGGGACCACTATGGCTACACCTTC | TRBJ1-2 | NA | TRBD1 | TRBV28
CASSYLGGLNTEAFF | TGTGCCAGCAGTTACCTTGGGGGTTTGAACACTGAAGCTTTCTTT | TRBJ1-1 | NA | NA | TRBV28
CASRVRGSGNTIYF | TGTGCCAGCAGAGTGCGCGGCTCTGGAAACACCATATATTTT | TRBJ1-3 | NA | NA | TRBV28
CASSLAGRRQPQHF | TGTGCCAGCAGCTTAGCGGGACGGCGTCAGCCCCAGCATTTT | TRBJ1-5 | NA | NA | TRBV7-9
CASSPGVSYEQYF | TGTGCCAGCAGTCCCGGGGTCTCCTACGAGCAGTACTTC | TRBJ2-7 | NA | NA | TRBV27
CASSMGAGTGVHEQYF | TGTGCCAGTAGTATGGGAGCTGGGACAGGGGTCCACGAGCAGTACTTC | TRBJ2-7 | NA | TRBD1 | TRBV19
CASSLGGPSGVLDTQYF | TGTGCCAGCAGCCTCGGGGGGCCTAGCGGGGTGTTGGATACGCAGTATTTT | TRBJ2-3 | NA | TRBD2 | TRBV2
CAWTLAGGPGTDTQYF | TGTGCCTGGACCCTAGCGGGGGGGCCGGGCACAGATACGCAGTATTTT | TRBJ2-3 | NA | TRBD2 | TRBV30
CASSLDRDNYGYTF | TGTGCCAGCAGCTTGGACAGGGACAACTATGGCTACACCTTC | TRBJ1-2 | NA | NA | TRBV5-4
CASSGGNEQFF | TGCGCCAGCAGCGGTGGAAATGAGCAGTTCTTC | TRBJ2-1 | NA | NA | TRBV5-1
CASSQDGPLQGEGTEAFF | TGCGCCAGCAGCCAAGATGGTCCCCTGCAGGGGGAAGGAACTGAAGCTTTCTTT | TRBJ1-1 | NA | TRBD1 | TRBV4-1
CASSILQSGLNTEAFF | TGTGCCAGTAGTATATTGCAGTCCGGGTTGAACACTGAAGCTTTCTTT | TRBJ1-1 | once | NA | TRBV19
CASSYTLSYNEQFF | TGTGCCAGCAGTTACACCCTTAGCTACAATGAGCAGTTCTTC | TRBJ2-1 | NA | NA | TRBV6-5
CASSYTFGEGWTEAFF | TGTGCCAGCAGTTACACGTTCGGGGAAGGGTGGACTGAAGCTTTCTTT | TRBJ1-1 | NA | NA | TRBV6-5
CASSAELVLGVYEQYF | TGTGCCAGCAGTGCTGAACTTGTTCTGGGGGTTTACGAGCAGTACTTC | TRBJ2-7 | NA | NA | TRBV6-1
CASSLTPEFLRKYF | TGTGCCAGCAGCTTAACCCCAGAATTCCTGCGGAAGTACTTC | TRBJ2-7 | NA | NA | TRBV11-2
CASSMCHFPWAPTYEQYF | TGTGCCAGCAGCATGTGTCATTTCCCCTGGGCACCGACCTACGAGCAGTACTTC | TRBJ2-7 | NA | NA | TRBV21-1
CASSVQGAVGYTF | TGTGCCAGCAGCGTACAGGGGGCGGTTGGCTACACCTTC | TRBJ1-2 | NA | TRBD1 | TRBV9
CASSLVRTEAFF | TGTGCCAGCAGCCTAGTACGGACTGAAGCTTTCTTT | TRBJ1-1 | NA | NA | TRBV7-9
CASSIRTVNTEAFF | TGTGCCAGCAGCATCCGGACAGTGAACACTGAAGCTTTCTTT | TRBJ1-1 | NA | NA | TRBV13
CASTPGTGGRVTYNEQFF | TGTGCCAGCACCCCCGGGACAGGGGGCCGGGTTACCTACAATGAGCAGTTCTTC | TRBJ2-1 | NA | TRBD1 | TRBV7-9
CSVDGGETQYF | TGCAGCGTTGATGGGGGGGAGACCCAGTACTTC | TRBJ2-5 | once | NA | TRBV29-1
CASSLLSTSGGPLGGELFF | TGTGCCAGCAGTCTATTATCGACTAGCGGGGGCCCCCTAGGCGGGGAGCTGTTTTTT | TRBJ2-2 | NA | TRBD2 | TRBV27